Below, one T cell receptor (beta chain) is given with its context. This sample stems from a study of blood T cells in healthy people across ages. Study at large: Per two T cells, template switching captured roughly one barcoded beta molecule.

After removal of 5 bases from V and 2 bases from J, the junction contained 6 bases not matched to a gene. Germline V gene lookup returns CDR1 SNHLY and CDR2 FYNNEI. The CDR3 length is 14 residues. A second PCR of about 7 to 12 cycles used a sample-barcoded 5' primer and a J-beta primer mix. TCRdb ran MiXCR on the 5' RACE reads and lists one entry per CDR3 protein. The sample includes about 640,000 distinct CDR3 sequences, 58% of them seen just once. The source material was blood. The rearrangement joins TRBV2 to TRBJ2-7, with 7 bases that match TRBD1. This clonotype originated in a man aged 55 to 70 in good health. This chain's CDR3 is CASSRDRDAYEQYF. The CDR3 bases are TGTGCCAGCAGTAGAGACAGGGACGCCTACGAGCAGTACTTC.